The present T cell receptor (beta chain) was sequenced within a study of blood T cells in healthy people across ages. Looking at the study overall: Template switching picked up about one barcoded beta molecule for each two T cells.

Study-wide points: Per million T cells, the diversity of TCR beta decreased roughly linearly as age advanced.

Using a J-beta primer mix together with a sample-barcoded 5' primer, a second PCR was run for roughly 6 to 11 cycles. TCRdb processed the 5' RACE reads anew with MiXCR; each CDR3 protein has one entry. The data show 550,000 to 800,000 distinct CDR3 sequences, around 32% seen once. Germline CDR1 reads SGHRS; CDR2 reads YFSETQ. Trimming pared 3 bases from V and 8 bases from J, leaving 16 bases between. The CDR3 is 14 residues long. Every donor provided around 10 milliliters of peripheral blood. Samples each had at least 5.5 micrograms of total RNA extracted. This clonotype was counted between two and nine times. The antigen is unknown. A read error may explain this, as a much larger clone is one base away.

The sequenced sample consisted of blood. The origin of this receptor is an elderly woman in good health. This rearrangement joins TRBV5-1 to TRBJ2-3, with a tentative D call TRBD1 (6 bases). CDR3 loop: CASSWETGGGTQYF. In nucleotides, the CDR3 is TGCGCCAGCAGCTGGGAGACAGGCGGAGGTACGCAGTATTTT.